Here is one T cell receptor (beta chain) with its context. The data originate from a study of blood T cell repertoires in COVID-19. Across the study: Samples taken during acute and convalescent COVID-19 were collected in the United States, Italy and Spain. The analysed material was cDNA or gDNA that came from T cells, B-cell-depleted T cells, or PBMCs.

Original data processing: Using reference gene primer amplification, nucleated cell counts were estimated. Clones were sequenced by immunoSEQ multiplex PCR, and TCRdb holds only the in-frame ones, with some missing. V and J calls and clone size are those listed in that table; D and trimming were worked out from the DNA. The sample includes approximately 50,000 clones, approximately 92% seen only once; the top ten take 4.5% to 5.5%. V lost 2 bases, J lost 1 base, and 2 bases stayed unmatched. This CDR3 is 15 amino acids long. Germline loops: CDR1 LNHDA, CDR2 SQIVND (reference sequence). The sample consisted of peripheral blood. The chain combines TRBV19 with TRBJ1-1; TRBD1 matches at 9 bases. The sequence was collected from a man in his fifties or sixties with active COVID-19. CDR3 coding DNA: TGTGCCAGTAGTATATTGGGACAGGGGAACACTGAAGCTTTCTTT. Translated: CASSILGQGNTEAFF.